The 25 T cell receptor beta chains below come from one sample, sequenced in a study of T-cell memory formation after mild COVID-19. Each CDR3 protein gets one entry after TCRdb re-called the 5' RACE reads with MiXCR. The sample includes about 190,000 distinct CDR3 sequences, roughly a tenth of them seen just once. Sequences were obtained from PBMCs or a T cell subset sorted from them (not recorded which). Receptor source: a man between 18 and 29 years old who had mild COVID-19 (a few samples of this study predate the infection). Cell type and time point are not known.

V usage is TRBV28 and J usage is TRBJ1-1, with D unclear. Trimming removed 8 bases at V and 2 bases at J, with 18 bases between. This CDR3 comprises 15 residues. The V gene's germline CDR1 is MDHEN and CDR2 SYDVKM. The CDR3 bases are TGTGCCAGCCCCCCGAGGGTTGGTGATAACACTGAAGCTTTCTTT. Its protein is CASPPRVGDNTEAFF.

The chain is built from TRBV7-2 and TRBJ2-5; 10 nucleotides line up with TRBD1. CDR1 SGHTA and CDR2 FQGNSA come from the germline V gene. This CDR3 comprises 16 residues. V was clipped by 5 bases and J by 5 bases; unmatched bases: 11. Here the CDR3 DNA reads TGTGCCAGCAGCCCGTCAGGAGACAGGGGGCGGGAGACCCAGTACTTC. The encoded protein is CASSPSGDRGRETQYF.

The CDR3 spells CATSDPGRTDTQYF. CDR3 sequence (DNA): TGTGCCACCAGTGACCCCGGCAGGACAGATACGCAGTATTTT. This chain uses TRBV24-1 with TRBJ2-3; D gene unclear. The germline V gene encodes CDR1 KGHDR and CDR2 SFDVKD. The V end was cut by 4 bases, the J end by 3 bases, with 10 bases between. This CDR3 comprises 14 residues.

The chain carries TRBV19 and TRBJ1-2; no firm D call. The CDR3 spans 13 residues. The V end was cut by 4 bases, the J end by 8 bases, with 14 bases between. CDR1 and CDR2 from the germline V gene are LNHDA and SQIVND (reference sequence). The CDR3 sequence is CASSKGDLLGYTF. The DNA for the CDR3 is TGTGCCAGTAGTAAGGGAGATCTCCTGGGCTACACCTTC.

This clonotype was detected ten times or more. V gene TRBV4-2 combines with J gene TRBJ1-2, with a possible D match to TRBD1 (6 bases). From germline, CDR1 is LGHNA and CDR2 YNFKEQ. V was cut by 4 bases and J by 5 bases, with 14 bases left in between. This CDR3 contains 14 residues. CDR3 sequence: CASSREGDLYGYTF. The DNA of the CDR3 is TGTGCCAGCAGCCGGGAGGGGGACCTTTATGGCTACACCTTC.

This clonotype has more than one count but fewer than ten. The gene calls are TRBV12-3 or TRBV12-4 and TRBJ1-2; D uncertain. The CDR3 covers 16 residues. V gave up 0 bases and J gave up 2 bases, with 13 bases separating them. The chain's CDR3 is CASSLAVLPQNYGYTF. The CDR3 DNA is TGTGCCAGCAGTTTAGCGGTCCTACCCCAGAACTATGGCTACACCTTC.

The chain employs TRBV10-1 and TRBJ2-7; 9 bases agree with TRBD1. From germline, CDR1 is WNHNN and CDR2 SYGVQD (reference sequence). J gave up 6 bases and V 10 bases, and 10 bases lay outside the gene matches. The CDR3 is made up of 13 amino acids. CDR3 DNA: TGCGCCAACCGGGACAGGGATGCTACCGAGCAGTACGTC. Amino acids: CANRDRDATEQYV.

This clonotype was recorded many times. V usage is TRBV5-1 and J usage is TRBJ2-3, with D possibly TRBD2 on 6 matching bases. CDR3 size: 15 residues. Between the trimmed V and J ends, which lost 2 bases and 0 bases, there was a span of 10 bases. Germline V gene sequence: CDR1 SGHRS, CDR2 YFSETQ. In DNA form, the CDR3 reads TGCGCCAGCAGCTTCACCGGGACTAGCACAGATACGCAGTATTTT. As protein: CASSFTGTSTDTQYF.

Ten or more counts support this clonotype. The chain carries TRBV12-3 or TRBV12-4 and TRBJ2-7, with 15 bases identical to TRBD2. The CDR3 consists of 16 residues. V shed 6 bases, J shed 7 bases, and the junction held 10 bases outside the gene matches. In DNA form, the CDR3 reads TGTGCCAGCAGCTCCCCGCGGACTAGCGGGGGGGGGGAGCAGTACTTC. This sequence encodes CASSSPRTSGGGEQYF.

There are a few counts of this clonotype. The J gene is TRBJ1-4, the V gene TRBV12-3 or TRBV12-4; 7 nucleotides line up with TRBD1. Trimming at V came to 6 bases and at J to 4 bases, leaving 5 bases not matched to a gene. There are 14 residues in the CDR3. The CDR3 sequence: CASSTGAFNEKLFF. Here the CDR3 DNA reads TGTGCCAGCAGCACAGGGGCCTTTAATGAAAAACTGTTTTTT.

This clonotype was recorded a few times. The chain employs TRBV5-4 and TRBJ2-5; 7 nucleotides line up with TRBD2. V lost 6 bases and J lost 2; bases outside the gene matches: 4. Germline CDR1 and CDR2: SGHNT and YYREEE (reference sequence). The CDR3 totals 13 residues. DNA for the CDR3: TGTGCCAGCACCCCGGGGGGACAAGAGACCCAGTACTTC. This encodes CASTPGGQETQYF.

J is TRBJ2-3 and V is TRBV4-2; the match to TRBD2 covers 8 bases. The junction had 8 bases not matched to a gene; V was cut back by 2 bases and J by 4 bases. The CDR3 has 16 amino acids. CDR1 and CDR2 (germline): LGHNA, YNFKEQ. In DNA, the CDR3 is TGTGCCAGCAGCCAATCCCCCGGGACTAGACCAGATACGCAGTATTTT. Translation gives CASSQSPGTRPDTQYF.

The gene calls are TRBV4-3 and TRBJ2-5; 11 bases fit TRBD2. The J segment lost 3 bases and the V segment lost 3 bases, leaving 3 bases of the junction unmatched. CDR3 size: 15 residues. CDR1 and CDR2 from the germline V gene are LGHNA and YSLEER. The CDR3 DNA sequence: TGCGCCAGCAGCCACGCGGGACTAGCGGAAGAGACCCAGTACTTC. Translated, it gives CASSHAGLAEETQYF.

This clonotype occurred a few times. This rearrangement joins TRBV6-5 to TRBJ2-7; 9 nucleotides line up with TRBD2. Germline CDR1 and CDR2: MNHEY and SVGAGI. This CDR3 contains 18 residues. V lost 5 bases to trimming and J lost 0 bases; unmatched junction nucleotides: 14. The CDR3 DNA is TGTGCCAGCAGTCTTCTAGCGGGGCCGACCGACTTCTCCTACGAGCAGTACTTC. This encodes CASSLLAGPTDFSYEQYF.

CDR3 sequence reads: CASSLGDREIHGYTF. The CDR3 region has the DNA TGCGCCAGCAGCTTGGGGGACAGGGAAATCCATGGCTACACCTTC. The chain joins TRBV5-1 to TRBJ1-2; 9 bases are a match to TRBD1. Germline-derived CDR1 and CDR2 are SGHRS and YFSETQ. Unmatched junction bases numbered 6, after V lost 0 bases and J lost 6 bases. CDR3 length equals 15 residues.

DNA of the CDR3: TGTGCCAGCAGACAAGCGGGGGGGCCAGATACGCAGTATTTT. It encodes CASRQAGGPDTQYF. This rearrangement joins TRBV7-3 to TRBJ2-3; 10 nucleotides match TRBD2. Germline V CDR1 and CDR2: SGHTA, FQGTGA. CDR3 length: 14 amino acids. V trimming: 6 bases; J trimming: 4 bases; junction bases outside the gene matches: 4.

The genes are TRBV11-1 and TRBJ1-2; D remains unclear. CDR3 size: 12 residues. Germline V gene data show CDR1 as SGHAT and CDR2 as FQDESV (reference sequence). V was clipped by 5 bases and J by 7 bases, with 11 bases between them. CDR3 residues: CASSALRRGYTF. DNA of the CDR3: TGTGCCAGCAGCGCGTTAAGGCGTGGCTACACCTTC. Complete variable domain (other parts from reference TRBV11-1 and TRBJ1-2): EAEVAQSPRYKITEKSQAVAFWCDPISGHATLYWYRQILGQGPELLVQFQDESVVDDSQLPKDRFSAERLKGVDSTLKIQPAELGDSAMYLCASSALRRGYTFGSGTRLTVV.

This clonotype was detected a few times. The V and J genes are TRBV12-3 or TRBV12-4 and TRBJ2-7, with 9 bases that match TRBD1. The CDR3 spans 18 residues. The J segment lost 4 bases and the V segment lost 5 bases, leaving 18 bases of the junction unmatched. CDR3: CASSPGTGRNSLPYEQYF. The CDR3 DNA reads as TGTGCCAGCAGTCCCGGGACAGGGAGAAACTCATTGCCGTACGAGCAGTACTTC.

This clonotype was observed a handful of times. The DNA of the CDR3 is TGCGCCAGCAGCTTCGATTACCCGAACACTGAAGCTTTCTTT. Protein: CASSFDYPNTEAFF. This chain links TRBV5-1 with TRBJ1-1; no definite D call. The CDR3 has 14 residues. V lost 2 bases and J lost 1, with 9 bases in between. Germline-derived CDR1 and CDR2 are SGHRS and YFSETQ.

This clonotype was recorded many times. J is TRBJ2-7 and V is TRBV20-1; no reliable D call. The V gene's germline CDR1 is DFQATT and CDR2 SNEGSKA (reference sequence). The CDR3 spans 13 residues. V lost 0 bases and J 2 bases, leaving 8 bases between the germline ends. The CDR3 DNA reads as TGCAGTGCTAGAGAAGGAATCGCCTACGAGCAGTACGTC. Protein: CSAREGIAYEQYV.

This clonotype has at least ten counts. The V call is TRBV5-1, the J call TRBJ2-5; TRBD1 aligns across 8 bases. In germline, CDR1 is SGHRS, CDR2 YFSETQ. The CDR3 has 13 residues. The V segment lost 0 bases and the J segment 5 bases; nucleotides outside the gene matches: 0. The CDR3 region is CASSLGQGETQYF. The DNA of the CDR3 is TGCGCCAGCAGCTTGGGACAGGGGGAGACCCAGTACTTC. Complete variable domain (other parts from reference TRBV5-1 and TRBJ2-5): KAGVTQTPRYLIKTRGQQVTLSCSPISGHRSVSWYQQTPGQGLQFLFEYFSETQRNKGNFPGRFSGRQFSNSRSEMNVSTLELGDSALYLCASSLGQGETQYFGPGTRLLVL.

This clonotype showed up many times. As DNA, the CDR3 is TGTGCCAGCAGCCATAACATGAAGGGGGGGCCGGGTCAGCCCCAGCATTTT. Translation: CASSHNMKGGPGQPQHF. The gene calls are TRBV4-2 and TRBJ1-5; weak D call: TRBD1 (6 bases). CDR1 and CDR2 from the germline V gene are LGHNA and YNFKEQ. This CDR3 is built from 17 residues. V lost 3 bases and J 6 bases, leaving 21 bases between the germline ends.

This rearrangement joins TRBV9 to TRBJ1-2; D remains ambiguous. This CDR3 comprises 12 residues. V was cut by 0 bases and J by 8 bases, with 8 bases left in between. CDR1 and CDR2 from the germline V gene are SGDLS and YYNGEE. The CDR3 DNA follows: TGTGCCAGCAGCGTAGGAGCGTCCGGCTACACCTTC. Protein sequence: CASSVGASGYTF.

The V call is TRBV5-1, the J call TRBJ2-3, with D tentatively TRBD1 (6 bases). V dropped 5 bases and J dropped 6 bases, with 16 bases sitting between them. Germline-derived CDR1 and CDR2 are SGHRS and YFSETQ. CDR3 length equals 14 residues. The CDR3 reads CASRWQGKGDTQYF. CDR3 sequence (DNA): TGCGCCAGCAGGTGGCAGGGGAAGGGGGATACGCAGTATTTT.

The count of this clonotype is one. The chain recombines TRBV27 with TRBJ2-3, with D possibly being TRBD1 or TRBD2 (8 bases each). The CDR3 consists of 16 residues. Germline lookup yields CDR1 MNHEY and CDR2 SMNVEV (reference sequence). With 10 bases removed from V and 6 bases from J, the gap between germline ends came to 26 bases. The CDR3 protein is CATRGRTGGHRDTQYF. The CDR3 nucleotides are TGTGCCACCAGGGGGCGCACGGGGGGGCATCGGGATACGCAGTATTTT.